This T cell receptor (beta chain) was retrieved from a study of identifying expanded T cells in peripheral blood. TCRdb keeps only in-frame clones here, not all; method: immunoSEQ multiplex PCR. The data show about 78,000 clones, more than 75% seen once. Healthy donors had no documented immune events, such as infections, while sampled. To note about this clone: Its antigen is not known.

Germline CDR1 SEHNR, CDR2 FQNEAQ (reference sequence). V lost 2 bases and J lost 4, with 15 bases in between. The CDR3 has 15 amino acids. Study-level results: Differentially abundant clones: about 1.3 between replicates, 15 to 17 at about two weeks, 19 to 20 at four. Approximately two-week clone count variance significantly increased as total template count grew.

The chain combines TRBV7-9 with TRBJ2-7, with unresolved D. What was sequenced was blood. This TCR was recovered from a person between 18 and 75 years old in good health. In nucleotides, the CDR3 is TGTGCCAGCAGCTTAACCAGGACCGATCCATACGAGCAGTACTTC. Translated, it gives CASSLTRTDPYEQYF.